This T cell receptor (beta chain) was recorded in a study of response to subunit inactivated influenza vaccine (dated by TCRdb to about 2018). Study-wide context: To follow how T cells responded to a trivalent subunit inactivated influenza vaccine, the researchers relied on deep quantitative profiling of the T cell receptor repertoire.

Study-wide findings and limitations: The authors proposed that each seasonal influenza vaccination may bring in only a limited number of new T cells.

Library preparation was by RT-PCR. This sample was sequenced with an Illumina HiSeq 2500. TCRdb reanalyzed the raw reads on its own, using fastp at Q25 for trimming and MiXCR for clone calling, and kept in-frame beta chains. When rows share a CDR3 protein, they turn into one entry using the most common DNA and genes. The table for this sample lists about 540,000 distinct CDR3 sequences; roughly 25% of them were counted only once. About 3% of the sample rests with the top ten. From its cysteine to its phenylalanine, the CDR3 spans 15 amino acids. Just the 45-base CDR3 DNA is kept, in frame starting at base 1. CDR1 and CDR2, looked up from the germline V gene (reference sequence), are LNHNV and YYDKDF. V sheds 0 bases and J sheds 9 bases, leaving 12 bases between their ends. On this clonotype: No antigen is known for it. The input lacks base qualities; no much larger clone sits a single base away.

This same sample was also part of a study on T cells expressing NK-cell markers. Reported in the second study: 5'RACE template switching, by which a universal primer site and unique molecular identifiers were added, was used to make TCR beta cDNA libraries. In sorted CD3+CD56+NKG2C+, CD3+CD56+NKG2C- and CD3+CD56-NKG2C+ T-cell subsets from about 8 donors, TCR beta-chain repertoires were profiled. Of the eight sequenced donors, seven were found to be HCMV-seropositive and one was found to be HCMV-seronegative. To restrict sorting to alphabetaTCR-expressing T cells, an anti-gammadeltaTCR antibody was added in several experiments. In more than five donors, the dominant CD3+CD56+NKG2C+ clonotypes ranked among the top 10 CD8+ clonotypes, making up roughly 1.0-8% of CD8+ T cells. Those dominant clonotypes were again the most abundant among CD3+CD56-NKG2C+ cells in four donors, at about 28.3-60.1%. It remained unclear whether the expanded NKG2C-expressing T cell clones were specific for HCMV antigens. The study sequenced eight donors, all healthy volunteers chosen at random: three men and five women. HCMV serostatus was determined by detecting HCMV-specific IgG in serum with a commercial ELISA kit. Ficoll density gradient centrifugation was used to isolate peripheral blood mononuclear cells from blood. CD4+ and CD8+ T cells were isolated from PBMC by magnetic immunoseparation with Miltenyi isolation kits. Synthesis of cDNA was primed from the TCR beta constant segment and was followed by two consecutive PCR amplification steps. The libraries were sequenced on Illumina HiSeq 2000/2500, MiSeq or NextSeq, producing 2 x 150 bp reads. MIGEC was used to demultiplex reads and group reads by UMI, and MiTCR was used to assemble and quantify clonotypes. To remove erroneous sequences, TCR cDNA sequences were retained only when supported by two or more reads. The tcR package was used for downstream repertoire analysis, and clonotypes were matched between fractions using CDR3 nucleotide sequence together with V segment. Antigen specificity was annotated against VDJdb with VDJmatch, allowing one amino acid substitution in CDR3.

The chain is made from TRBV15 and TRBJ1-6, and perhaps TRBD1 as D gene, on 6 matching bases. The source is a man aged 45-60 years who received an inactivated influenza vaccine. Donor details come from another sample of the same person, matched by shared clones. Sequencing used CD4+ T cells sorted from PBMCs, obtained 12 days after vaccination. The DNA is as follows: TGTGCCACCAGCAGAGATCGTGGGGGGCGTTCACCCCTCCACTTT. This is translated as CATSRDRGGRSPLHF.